This is a list of T cell receptor beta chains from one sample in a study of OX40 agonist ivuxolimab in advanced cancers. The table came from immunoSEQ multiplex PCR; TCRdb's copy has only in-frame clones and leaves some out. The sample lists 50,000 to 70,000 clones, around nine tenths occurring once. The starting material was CD4+ or CD8+ T cells sorted from blood, obtained in a trial of the OX40 agonist ivuxolimab. These receptors originate from an adult with an advanced solid tumor such as melanoma, head and neck, liver or kidney cancer. The CDR3 runs from the conserved cysteine through the conserved F or W. The D gene is left open where the match is weak. Some rows mark clone size as missing; the rest say once, few, many or name a class of expanded clone.

j_call: TRBJ1-3; clone_size: NA; v_call: TRBV7-2; d_call: NA; cdr3_nt: TGTGCCAGCAGCTTCACCGGTCACGGGGAGGACACCATATATTTT; cdr3_aa: CASSFTGHGEDTIYF
j_call: TRBJ2-5; clone_size: NA; v_call: TRBV6-1; d_call: NA; cdr3_nt: TGTGCCAGCAGTAGACAGGGAGGGCGGCAAGAGACCCAGTACTTC; cdr3_aa: CASSRQGGRQETQYF
j_call: TRBJ1-3; clone_size: NA; v_call: TRBV7-9; d_call: NA; cdr3_nt: TGTGCCAGCAGCTCGGACCCGTCTGGAAACACCATATATTTT; cdr3_aa: CASSSDPSGNTIYF
j_call: TRBJ2-7; clone_size: once; v_call: TRBV7-9; d_call: NA; cdr3_nt: TGTGCCAGCAGCTTAGCGAGCCCCTACGAGCAGTACTTC; cdr3_aa: CASSLASPYEQYF
j_call: TRBJ2-2; clone_size: NA; v_call: TRBV2; d_call: NA; cdr3_nt: TGTGCCAGCTATATGGGTAACACCGGGGAGCTGTTTTTT; cdr3_aa: CASYMGNTGELFF
j_call: TRBJ2-7; clone_size: once; v_call: TRBV27; d_call: NA; cdr3_nt: TGTGCCAGCAGCCCGTTAGGGGGAGCCTACGAGCAGTACTTC; cdr3_aa: CASSPLGGAYEQYF
j_call: TRBJ1-1; clone_size: NA; v_call: TRBV15; d_call: NA; cdr3_nt: TGTGCCACCAGCAGAGATAAGGGGGGGAACACTGAAGCTTTCTTT; cdr3_aa: CATSRDKGGNTEAFF
j_call: TRBJ2-1; clone_size: NA; v_call: TRBV28; d_call: TRBD2; cdr3_nt: TGTGCCAGCAGTTCCCCCACGGCGGGGGGCCACAATGAGCAGTTCTTC; cdr3_aa: CASSSPTAGGHNEQFF
j_call: TRBJ1-2; clone_size: NA; v_call: TRBV14; d_call: NA; cdr3_nt: TGTGCCAGCAGCCCGAGAGGGTACTATGGCTACACCTTC; cdr3_aa: CASSPRGYYGYTF
j_call: TRBJ1-1; clone_size: NA; v_call: TRBV28; d_call: NA; cdr3_nt: TGTGCCAGCACCTCCGGGCCAAGCACTGAAGCTTTCTTT; cdr3_aa: CASTSGPSTEAFF
j_call: TRBJ2-1; clone_size: NA; v_call: TRBV29-1; d_call: TRBD2; cdr3_nt: TGCAGCGCCGTCAGCGGGGGGCCCTTCGGTGAGCAGTTCTTC; cdr3_aa: CSAVSGGPFGEQFF
j_call: TRBJ1-5; clone_size: NA; v_call: TRBV30; d_call: TRBD1; cdr3_nt: TGTGCCTGGAGTCATGGACAGGGCAGCCAGCCCCAGCATTTT; cdr3_aa: CAWSHGQGSQPQHF
j_call: TRBJ2-2; clone_size: NA; v_call: TRBV5-6; d_call: TRBD1; cdr3_nt: TGTGCCAGCACCCGAAAAGGGACAGGGGGCCGGGAGCTGTTTTTT; cdr3_aa: CASTRKGTGGRELFF
j_call: TRBJ1-1; clone_size: NA; v_call: TRBV7-8; d_call: NA; cdr3_nt: TGTGCCAGCAGCTTAGCAGAACCGTTAATGAACACTGAAGCTTTCTTT; cdr3_aa: CASSLAEPLMNTEAFF
j_call: TRBJ2-1; clone_size: NA; v_call: TRBV5-4; d_call: NA; cdr3_nt: TGTGCCAGCAGCCAGACTAGTGGCAGTGAGCAGTTCTTC; cdr3_aa: CASSQTSGSEQFF
j_call: TRBJ2-6; clone_size: NA; v_call: TRBV9; d_call: NA; cdr3_nt: TGTGCCAGCAGCGCCGGAGGTACCTCTGGGGCCAACGTCCTGACTTTC; cdr3_aa: CASSAGGTSGANVLTF
j_call: TRBJ2-1; clone_size: NA; v_call: TRBV9; d_call: TRBD2; cdr3_nt: TGTGCCAGCAGCGTAGTCGCGGGAGGGTACAATGAGCAGTTCTTC; cdr3_aa: CASSVVAGGYNEQFF
j_call: TRBJ2-5; clone_size: NA; v_call: TRBV15; d_call: NA; cdr3_nt: TGTGCCACCAGCAGAAATATCGGGGGACAGTACTTC; cdr3_aa: CATSRNIGGQYF
j_call: TRBJ1-1; clone_size: NA; v_call: TRBV5-4; d_call: NA; cdr3_nt: TGTGCCAGCGCACCACAGGGACAATTAAAGAGACAGAACACTGAAGCTTTCTTT; cdr3_aa: CASAPQGQLKRQNTEAFF
j_call: TRBJ1-4; clone_size: NA; v_call: TRBV28; d_call: NA; cdr3_nt: TGTGCCAGCAGTCCCCCGTGGGGCGTTGGCGAAAAACTGTTTTTT; cdr3_aa: CASSPPWGVGEKLFF
j_call: TRBJ2-7; clone_size: NA; v_call: TRBV4-1; d_call: TRBD2; cdr3_nt: TGCGCCAGCAGCCAAGGGCGGGGGGCAACCTACGAGCAGTACTTC; cdr3_aa: CASSQGRGATYEQYF
j_call: TRBJ1-6; clone_size: NA; v_call: TRBV30; d_call: TRBD1; cdr3_nt: TGTGCCTGGAGTCAGGGGGATAATTCACCCCTCCACTTT; cdr3_aa: CAWSQGDNSPLHF
j_call: TRBJ2-7; clone_size: NA; v_call: TRBV7-8; d_call: NA; cdr3_nt: TGTGCCAGCAGCTTAGCCCGACAGGTCCACGAGCAGTACTTC; cdr3_aa: CASSLARQVHEQYF
j_call: TRBJ1-1; clone_size: NA; v_call: TRBV18; d_call: NA; cdr3_nt: TGTGCCAGCTCACCACCCCACCCTGAAGCTTTCTTT; cdr3_aa: CASSPPHPEAFF
j_call: TRBJ1-2; clone_size: NA; v_call: TRBV7-2; d_call: NA; cdr3_nt: TGTGCCAGCAGCCCTCAGACGGCCGGCTACACCTTC; cdr3_aa: CASSPQTAGYTF
j_call: TRBJ2-1; clone_size: NA; v_call: TRBV7-2; d_call: NA; cdr3_nt: TGTGCCAGCAGCCCACCCGGGGTCTATGAGCAGTTCTTC; cdr3_aa: CASSPPGVYEQFF
j_call: TRBJ2-3; clone_size: NA; v_call: TRBV11-1; d_call: NA; cdr3_nt: TGTGCCAGCAGCTTAGCGCGTGGAGATACGCAGTATTTT; cdr3_aa: CASSLARGDTQYF
j_call: TRBJ2-1; clone_size: NA; v_call: TRBV2; d_call: TRBD2; cdr3_nt: TGTGCCAGCAGTGGACTAGCGGGAGCGCCCTACAATGAGCAGTTCTTC; cdr3_aa: CASSGLAGAPYNEQFF
j_call: TRBJ1-2; clone_size: few; v_call: TRBV11-2; d_call: NA; cdr3_nt: TGTGCCAGCAGCTTAACTGGGAGTGGGTATGGCTACACCTTC; cdr3_aa: CASSLTGSGYGYTF
j_call: TRBJ2-7; clone_size: NA; v_call: TRBV5-7; d_call: TRBD1; cdr3_nt: TGTGCCAGCAGTACCGGGACAGGGATACCTGGTGAGCAGTACTTC; cdr3_aa: CASSTGTGIPGEQYF
j_call: TRBJ2-7; clone_size: NA; v_call: TRBV18; d_call: TRBD1; cdr3_nt: TGTGCCAGCTCACCTCGACAGGGAGTCGACGAGCAGTACTTC; cdr3_aa: CASSPRQGVDEQYF
j_call: TRBJ1-5; clone_size: once; v_call: TRBV11-2; d_call: TRBD1; cdr3_nt: TGTGCCAGCAGCACGGACAGGGTCAATCAGCCCCAGCATTTT; cdr3_aa: CASSTDRVNQPQHF